These 25 T cell receptor beta chains came from one sample sequenced in a study of blood T cell repertoires in COVID-19 (dated by TCRdb to the early 2020s). Libraries came from the immunoSEQ multiplex PCR assay. TCRdb took this table from immuneACCESS and kept in-frame rearrangements with V and J called. Such tables lack part of the clones; where checked against another copy, unresolved V genes explain under half of the gap, and the rest is unexplained. Within this sample are fewer than 450,000 clones, with around 89% of them counted one time only. Roughly an eighth of the sample comes from the top ten. Sequenced material: peripheral blood. The receptor source for this set is a woman between 50 and 59 years old with COVID-19, enrolled during active disease.

Here the CDR3 DNA reads TGCGCCAGCACCCACGGGACAGGCGAAAATTCACCCCTCCACTTT. Its protein is CASTHGTGENSPLHF. The genes are TRBV5-1 and TRBJ1-6; 8 bases are a match to TRBD1. V trimming: 6 bases; J trimming: 7 bases; junction bases outside the gene matches: 9. The CDR3 is 15 amino acids. Germline V gene lookup returns CDR1 SGHRS and CDR2 YFSETQ.

This clone has a count of ten or more. The V gene is TRBV19, the J gene TRBJ1-1, with D hard to call. The CDR3 runs 16 residues. Germline CDR1 is LNHDA and CDR2 is SQIVND (reference sequence). With 3 bases removed from V and 1 base from J, the gap between germline ends came to 15 bases. CDR3 nucleotides: TGTGCCAGTAGTATTGTAAGGAGAGGCTGGAACACTGAAGCTTTCTTT. Translated, it gives CASSIVRRGWNTEAFF.

The chain couples TRBV5-1 to TRBJ1-1; D unclear. V was pared by 3 bases and J by 5 bases, with 11 bases between. The CDR3 covers 13 residues. The V gene's germline CDR1 is SGHRS and CDR2 YFSETQ. CDR3: CASSSQPETEAFF. CDR3 coding DNA: TGCGCCAGCAGCTCTCAACCCGAGACTGAAGCTTTCTTT.

This clone was seen a handful of times. The chain recombines TRBV24-1 with TRBJ1-5, with D perhaps TRBD1 (6 bases). V was shortened by 3 bases and J by 4 bases, with 6 bases between the two germline ends. Germline lookup yields CDR1 KGHDR and CDR2 SFDVKD. The CDR3 length is 13 residues. CDR3 sequence reads: CATSDTGNQPQHF. CDR3 in DNA: TGTGCCACCAGTGATACAGGGAATCAGCCCCAGCATTTT.

This clone was observed a single time. The same CDR3 can be traced to other DNA sequences in this sample. The chain has TRBV2 and TRBJ1-1; D gene unclear. Germline loops: CDR1 SNHLY, CDR2 FYNNEI. V was pared by 2 bases and J by 5 bases, with 3 bases between. The length of the CDR3 is 11 residues. Written as DNA, the CDR3 is TGTGCCAGCAGTGAACTTACTGAAGCTTTCTTT. It yields the protein CASSELTEAFF.

The chain has TRBV6-5 and TRBJ1-1, with D unclear. The CDR3 covers 15 residues. Germline V lookup: CDR1 MNHEY, CDR2 SVGAGI. The V end was cut by 2 bases, the J end by 0 bases, with 10 bases between. The CDR3: CASSYTADLNTEAFF. The CDR3 nucleotides are TGTGCCAGCAGTTACACGGCGGACTTGAACACTGAAGCTTTCTTT.

The gene calls are TRBV10-3 and TRBJ1-2; 9 positions match TRBD1. This CDR3 comprises 15 residues. CDR1 and CDR2 (germline): ENHRY, SYGVKD. J lost 4 bases, V lost 6 bases, and 9 bases had no gene match. Here the CDR3 reads CAIRGQGIVAYGYTF. For the CDR3, the DNA is TGTGCCATCAGGGGACAGGGAATCGTCGCCTATGGCTACACCTTC.

V is TRBV5-1 and J is TRBJ2-1; possible D gene TRBD1, 6 bases. CDR3 length equals 14 residues. CDR1 and CDR2 from the germline V gene are SGHRS and YFSETQ. Trimming removed 2 bases at V and 5 bases at J, with 11 bases between. The CDR3, as DNA: TGCGCCAGCAGCTTCGGACAGCGAGACAATGAGCAGTTCTTC. Its protein product is CASSFGQRDNEQFF.

The chain combines TRBV19 with TRBJ2-3, with D perhaps matching TRBD2 (6 bases). Germline CDR1 and CDR2: LNHDA and SQIVND (reference sequence). This CDR3 region has 14 residues. V gave up 1 base and J gave up 1 base, with 6 bases separating them. The CDR3 loop is CASSIGGGTDTQYF. DNA for the CDR3: TGTGCCAGTAGTATAGGCGGGGGCACAGATACGCAGTATTTT.

This chain joins TRBV19 and TRBJ1-1; D gene unclear. The CDR3 spans 15 residues. Germline V gene lookup returns CDR1 LNHDA and CDR2 SQIVND (reference sequence). Trimming removed 7 bases from V and 1 base from J, with 16 bases in between. The CDR3 here is CASTLLPGANTEAFF. The CDR3 DNA reads TGTGCCAGTACCCTACTACCGGGAGCGAACACTGAAGCTTTCTTT.

The chain uses TRBV19 and TRBJ2-3, with a possible D match to TRBD1 (6 bases). From germline, CDR1 is LNHDA and CDR2 SQIVND (reference sequence). Trimming took off 6 bases at V and 6 bases at J, with 19 bases between the two ends. CDR3 size: 15 residues. The CDR3: CASSFGQRGKDTQYF. The DNA for the CDR3 is TGTGCCAGTAGCTTTGGACAGAGGGGAAAGGATACGCAGTATTTT. The whole variable domain, filled in from reference TRBV19 and TRBJ2-3, reads DGGITQSPKYLFRKEGQNVTLSCEQNLNHDAMYWYRQDPGQGLRLIYYSQIVNDFQKGDIAEGYSVSREKKESFPLTVTSAQKNPTAFYLCASSFGQRGKDTQYFGPGTRLTVL.

The chain is built from TRBV21-1 and TRBJ1-4; the table names TRBD1, a call not compared with the DNA. TRBV21-1 counts as a pseudogene. The CDR3 contains 20 residues. The CDR3 sequence: CASSISPLWGPQVTNEKLFF. The CDR3 bases are TGTGCCAGCAGCATAAGCCCCCTCTGGGGGCCCCAAGTAACTAATGAAAAACTGTTTTTT.

This rearrangement joins TRBV5-1 to TRBJ2-1, with unresolved D. The CDR3 length is 16 residues. Per the germline V gene, CDR1 is SGHRS and CDR2 is YFSETQ. Trimming removed 4 bases from V and 0 bases from J, with 14 bases in between. CDR3 sequence reads: CASSLALSSSYNEQFF. The CDR3 DNA reads as TGCGCCAGCAGCCTCGCGTTGTCGAGCTCCTACAATGAGCAGTTCTTC.

The genes are TRBV7-2 and TRBJ2-1; TRBD2 might be the D (7 bases). The CDR3 is 15 amino acids. From germline, CDR1 is SGHTA and CDR2 FQGNSA. Trimming removed 0 bases at V and 6 bases at J, with 12 bases between. The CDR3 reads CASSLAGGPPNEQFF. CDR3 bases: TGTGCCAGCAGCTTAGCGGGGGGGCCACCCAATGAGCAGTTCTTC.

This sequence joins TRBV28 and TRBJ1-5, with D possibly TRBD1 on 5 matching bases. Deletions cut 7 bases from V and 2 bases from J, with 15 bases between. The CDR3 runs to 15 residues. The germline gives CDR1 MDHEN, CDR2 SYDVKM. CDR3 sequence: CASTPGVRRNQPQHF. The CDR3 DNA is TGTGCCAGCACCCCGGGGGTGAGACGCAATCAGCCCCAGCATTTT.

The genes are TRBV6-4 and TRBJ2-4; a weak D match, TRBD2 (6 bases). The germline gives CDR1 MRHNA, CDR2 SNTAGT. The V gene lost 8 bases and the J gene lost 11 bases, with 16 bases spanning the gap. This CDR3 comprises 12 residues. CDR3 nucleotide sequence: TGTGCCAGCTGCGCGGGGCTTAGGGTTCAGTACTTC. Protein product: CASCAGLRVQYF.

In its sample, this clone was seen once. V and J are TRBV5-1 and TRBJ2-4, with D unresolved. CDR3 size: 15 residues. From germline, CDR1 is SGHRS and CDR2 YFSETQ. With 0 bases removed from V and 0 bases from J, the gap between germline ends came to 7 bases. CDR3 in amino acids: CASSLGSQAKNIQYF. DNA for the CDR3: TGCGCCAGCAGCTTGGGCAGTCAAGCCAAAAACATTCAGTACTTC.

This clone was detected only once. The J gene is TRBJ2-1, the V gene TRBV21-1; no DNA check was done on the table's D call, TRBD1. TRBV21-1 is listed as a pseudogene. This CDR3 contains 13 residues. The CDR3 DNA reads TGTGCCAGCAGCAAAGGGGGGGACAGGCTGGAGTTCTTC. Amino acid sequence: CASSKGGDRLEFF.

The chain combines TRBV6-1 with TRBJ2-7; TRBD1 agrees at 8 bases. CDR3 length: 17 residues. The germline gives CDR1 MNHNS, CDR2 SASEGT. Trimming took 0 bases from V and 3 from J; bases not matched to a gene: 10. In DNA, the CDR3 is TGTGCCAGCAGTGAAGCGGGCCCCCCCGACAGGGGCTACGAGCAGTACTTC. It encodes CASSEAGPPDRGYEQYF.

The genes are TRBV29-1 and TRBJ2-1; perhaps TRBD2 as D (7 bases). This CDR3 has 15 amino acids. V shed 5 bases and J shed 4 bases, with 18 bases lying between them. Germline V gene data show CDR1 as SQVTM and CDR2 as ANQGSEA. CDR3 DNA: TGCAGCGTTCTGATCCGGGGGGCTCGATACAATGAGCAGTTCTTC. Translating it yields CSVLIRGARYNEQFF.

The V call is TRBV11-2, the J call TRBJ2-7; D unclear. Looked up from germline, CDR1 is SGHAT and CDR2 is FQNNGV. CDR3 length: 14 residues. V dropped 0 bases and J dropped 5 bases, with 11 bases sitting between them. The CDR3 sequence is CASSLDRRQDEQYF. CDR3 bases: TGTGCCAGCAGCTTAGATAGGCGCCAGGACGAGCAGTACTTC.

The chain carries TRBV19 and TRBJ2-6; possibly TRBD1 for D (5 bases). Germline V CDR1 and CDR2: LNHDA, SQIVND (reference sequence). The CDR3 loop spans 17 amino acids. V shed 5 bases and J shed 1 base, with 15 bases lying between them. The CDR3 loop is CASSLWGKASGANVLTF. Written as DNA, the CDR3 is TGTGCCAGTAGTCTTTGGGGCAAAGCTTCTGGGGCCAACGTCCTGACTTTC.

The chain joins TRBV12-2 to TRBJ1-1. TRBV12-2 is a recognized pseudogene. The CDR3 loop spans 13 amino acids. CDR3 protein: CASRLELYTEAFF. DNA of the CDR3: TGTGCAAGTCGCTTAGAACTGTACACTGAAGCTTTCTTT.

The rearrangement uses TRBV12-5 and TRBJ2-3; 8 positions agree with TRBD2. V was pared by 2 bases and J by 5 bases, with 6 bases of the junction left unmatched. Germline CDR1 and CDR2: LGHNT and FRNRAP. The CDR3 contains 15 residues. The CDR3 reads CASGLNGRGRDTQYF. CDR3 nucleotide sequence: TGTGCTAGTGGTTTGAACGGGAGGGGGAGAGATACGCAGTATTTT. The variable domain in full, completed from reference TRBV12-5 and TRBJ2-3, reads DARVTQTPRHKVTEMGQEVTMRCQPILGHNTVFWYRQTMMQGLELLAYFRNRAPLDDSGMPKDRFSAEMPDATLATLKIQPSEPRDSAVYFCASGLNGRGRDTQYFGPGTRLTVL.

The CDR3, as DNA: TGTGCCAGCAGCCTCGATCCGGGGTTAAAAGATACGCAGTATTTT. Its protein is CASSLDPGLKDTQYF. The V and J genes are TRBV5-4 and TRBJ2-3, with TRBD2 as a possible D gene (5 bases). The CDR3 loop spans 15 amino acids. V dropped 4 bases and J dropped 5 bases, with 17 bases sitting between them. From germline, CDR1 is SGHNT and CDR2 YYREEE (reference sequence).